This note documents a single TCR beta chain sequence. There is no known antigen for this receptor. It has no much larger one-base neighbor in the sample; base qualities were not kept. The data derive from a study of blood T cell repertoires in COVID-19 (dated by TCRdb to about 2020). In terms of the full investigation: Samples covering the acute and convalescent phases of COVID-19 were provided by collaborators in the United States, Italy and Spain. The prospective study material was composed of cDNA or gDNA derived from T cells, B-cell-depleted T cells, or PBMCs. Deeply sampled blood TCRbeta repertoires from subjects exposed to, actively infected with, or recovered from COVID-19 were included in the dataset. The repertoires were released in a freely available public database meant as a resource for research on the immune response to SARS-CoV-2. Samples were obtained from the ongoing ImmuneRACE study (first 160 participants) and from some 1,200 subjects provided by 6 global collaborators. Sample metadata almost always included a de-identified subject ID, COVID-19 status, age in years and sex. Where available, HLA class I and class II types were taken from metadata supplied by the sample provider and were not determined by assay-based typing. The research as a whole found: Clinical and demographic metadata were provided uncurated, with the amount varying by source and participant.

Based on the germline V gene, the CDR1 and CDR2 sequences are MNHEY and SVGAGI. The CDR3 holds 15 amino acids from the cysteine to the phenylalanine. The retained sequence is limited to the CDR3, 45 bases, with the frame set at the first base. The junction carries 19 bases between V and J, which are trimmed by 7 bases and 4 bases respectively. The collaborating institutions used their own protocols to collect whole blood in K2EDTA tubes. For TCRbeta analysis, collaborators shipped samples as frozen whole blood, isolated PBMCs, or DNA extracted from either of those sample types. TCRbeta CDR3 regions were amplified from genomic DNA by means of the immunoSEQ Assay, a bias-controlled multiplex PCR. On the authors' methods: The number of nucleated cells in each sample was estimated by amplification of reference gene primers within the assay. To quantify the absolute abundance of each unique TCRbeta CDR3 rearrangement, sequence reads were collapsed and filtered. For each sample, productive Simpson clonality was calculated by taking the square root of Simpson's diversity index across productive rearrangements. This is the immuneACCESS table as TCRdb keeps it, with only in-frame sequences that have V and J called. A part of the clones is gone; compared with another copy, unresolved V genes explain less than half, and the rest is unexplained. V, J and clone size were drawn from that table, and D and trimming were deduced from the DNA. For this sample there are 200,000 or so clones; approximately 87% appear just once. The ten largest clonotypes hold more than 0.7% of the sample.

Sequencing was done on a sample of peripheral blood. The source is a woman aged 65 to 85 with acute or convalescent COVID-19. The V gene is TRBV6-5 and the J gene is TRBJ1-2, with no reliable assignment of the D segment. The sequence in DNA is TGTGCCAGCAATAAACAGAATCCCCCACTCTATGGCTACACCTTC. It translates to CASNKQNPPLYGYTF.